This paragraph reports one T cell receptor (beta chain). Antigen specificity is unknown. The CDR3 covers 16 residues. The germline V gene has CDR1 MDHEN and CDR2 SYDVKM. The J segment lost 7 bases and the V segment lost 5 bases, leaving 8 bases of the junction unmatched. The repertoire was sequenced with immunoSEQ multiplex PCR; TCRdb's copy has only in-frame clones and lacks some. The sample records roughly 97,000 clones, 80% to 85% being singletons. The data were obtained in a study of T cell clones after liver transplantation. Across the whole study: Post-transplant blood was tracked for graft-donor-reactive T cell clones identified in a pre-transplant mixed lymphocyte reaction. Apart from a few HCV-positive recipients, transplants were for non-autoimmune, non-viral reasons.

Broader study findings: Small, mixed patient groups and varying post-transplant times limit these conclusions.

Sorting of unstimulated PBMCs yielded separate CD3+CD4+ and CD3+CD8+ fractions. Here the sequenced sample was CD4+ T cells from blood, taken before liver transplant. J is TRBJ2-1 and V is TRBV28; 13 bases fit TRBD2. The TCR comes from a human donor who received a liver transplant. DNA for the CDR3: TGTGCCAGCAGTGACTCCGGGACTAGCGGGATTAATGAGCAGTTCTTC. As protein: CASSDSGTSGINEQFF.